The T cell receptor (beta chain) under discussion was sequenced for a study of identical twins. Germline CDR1 is KGHSH and CDR2 is LQKENI. The CDR3 has 17 amino acids. Trimming took off 3 bases at V and 1 base at J, with 16 bases between the two ends. TCRdb reprocessed the 5' RACE reads via MiXCR and lists one record per CDR3 protein. This sample has 600,000 to 850,000 distinct CDR3 sequences, with about 18% found just once. These same records also appear under a second study, on T cells expressing NK-cell markers.

The sequence was collected from a woman between 18 and 30 years old in good health. The V gene is TRBV18, the J gene TRBJ1-5; TRBD1 might be the D (6 bases). The sample taken for sequencing was PBMCs. As DNA, the CDR3 is TGTGCCAGCTCACCCCTACAGGGTGTCACGAGCAATCAGCCCCAGCATTTT. Translated: CASSPLQGVTSNQPQHF.